This T cell receptor beta chain was obtained from a study of T cell clonality in common variable immunodeficiency (dated by TCRdb to 2013 to 2016). What the work shows at the level of the full study, not this receptor alone: Healthy controls shared more TCRbeta clones with each other than CVID subjects shared among themselves (p < 0.0001). Fewer deletions and N-nucleotide insertions were reportedly observed in CVID TCRbeta sequences, and highly modified clones with 13 or more V deletions were reportedly absent from CVID TCRbeta sequences. The authors noted that sequencing repertoires of T cell subpopulations would be needed to clarify what caused the increased clonality in CVID. Correlations between repertoire features and clinical complications were limited by patient heterogeneity within the CVID cohort. TCRbeta clonality was higher in CVID subjects than in healthy controls (t-test p = 0.018), and the increase was most characteristic of about a third of subjects. Despite equal DNA input, controls averaged approximately 88,000 unique sequences per sample versus about 31,547 in CVID samples.

CDR1 is given as PRHDT and CDR2 as FYEKMQ, both from the germline V gene (reference sequence). V was cut back by 0 bases and J by 4 bases, leaving a gap of 10 bases between them. The cysteine opens and the phenylalanine closes a CDR3 of 15 amino acids. The DNA has 36 bases, all within the CDR3, and is read from base 1. This clone occurred many times. What this receptor recognizes is not known. The read ends 3 residues early relative to the CDR3; the germline J gene fills the gap. Most of the CVID patients and most of the healthy controls were of Caucasian heritage. From each donor, about 5 to 8 ml of heparinized peripheral whole blood was collected. Genomic DNA from adults with common variable immune deficiency (CVID) and from healthy adult controls was used for sequencing of TCRbeta CDR3 repertoires. A total of roughly 22 healthy adult volunteers (approximately 12 female and around ten male; age range roughly 20 to 75 years, mean age about 32) were included in the control group. Diluted blood was subjected to density centrifugation over Hypaque 1077 or Ficoll-Paque for isolation of peripheral blood mononuclear cells. Unsorted mononuclear cells served as the source of genomic DNA, which was extracted either by Qiagen column purification or by a centrifugation-based method.

For sequencing, equivalent amounts of genomic DNA were input from CVID and control samples. For every sample, a 60 bp segment covering the rearranged TCRbeta CDR3 region was amplified and then sequenced. The immunoSEQ assay, a bias-corrected multiplex PCR combined with high-throughput sequencing, was used to amplify TCRbeta. The original pipeline was this. Every unique nucleotide sequence was considered a clone and was annotated with V, D and J genes, copy number and frequency. Sequences were labeled productive if in frame, and non-productive if out of frame or containing stop codons. As previously described, Shannon's entropy was used to calculate clonality. Mean CDR3 Kyte-Doolittle hydropathy was derived from the predicted amino acid sequences of productive clones. Using the R hclust function, scaled V gene usage was clustered hierarchically with Manhattan distance and complete linkage. Sharing of clones by CDR3 amino acid sequence was evaluated by resampling 12 repertoires per group over 100 rounds. The repertoires were searched for 65 to 80 published EBV-specific and some 240 published CMV-specific TCRbeta sequences. Two CVID samples yielding fewer than 10,000 sequences were excluded from analysis, leaving over 35 CVID repertoires. TCRdb limited this immuneACCESS table to in-frame rearrangements with V and J called. A share of clones is missing; checked studies link under half to unresolved V genes, and the rest is unexplained. V, J and clone size are those of that table, while D and trimming were read from the DNA. For this sample the table reports tens of thousands of clones, with no clone seen just once. Roughly 0.66% of the sample rests with the top ten.

The sequenced sample was peripheral blood mononuclear cells. The source is a person aged 18 to 70 in good health. The sequence is built from TRBV13 and TRBJ2-1, with TRBD2 perhaps the D gene, on 5 matching bases. The sequenced CDR3 bases are TGTGCCAGCAGCTTAGGTGATAGCGCTTACAATGAG. It translates to CASSLGDSAYNE. The full CDR3 protein reads CASSLGDSAYNEQFF.